This T cell receptor (beta chain) was identified in a study of post-analysis software for immune sequencing data. Study in general: As for disease course, relapsing-remitting, secondary progressive and progressive-relapsing multiple sclerosis were all included.

On this clonotype itself: Its antigen remains unknown.

The CDR3 spans 18 residues. CDR1 and CDR2 (germline): MNHEY, SVGAGI. With 0 bases clipped from V and 5 bases from J, the junction kept 11 bases outside the gene matches. Study results and limitations: Batch-matched samples strongly co-clustered by F measure. When patients were compared with controls, roughly five TRBV segments were more frequent, TRBV5-6, TRBV5-1 and TRBV20-1 among them. Comparison with controls showed significantly lower normalized Chao1 diversity in multiple sclerosis patients.

cDNA libraries for TCR beta contained unique molecular identifiers. In TCRdb, the PCR reads were re-called with MiXCR into one record per CDR3 protein. The data contain about 400,000 distinct CDR3 sequences, roughly 36% of them singletons. Sequenced input: blood. The clonotype was recovered from a girl between 10 and 17 years old with multiple sclerosis. The chain couples TRBV6-5 to TRBJ2-2, with 8 bases matching TRBD1. Here the CDR3 reads CASSYSGRGLVRTGELFF. In DNA, the CDR3 is TGTGCCAGCAGTTACTCAGGCAGGGGGCTGGTTAGGACCGGGGAGCTGTTTTTT.